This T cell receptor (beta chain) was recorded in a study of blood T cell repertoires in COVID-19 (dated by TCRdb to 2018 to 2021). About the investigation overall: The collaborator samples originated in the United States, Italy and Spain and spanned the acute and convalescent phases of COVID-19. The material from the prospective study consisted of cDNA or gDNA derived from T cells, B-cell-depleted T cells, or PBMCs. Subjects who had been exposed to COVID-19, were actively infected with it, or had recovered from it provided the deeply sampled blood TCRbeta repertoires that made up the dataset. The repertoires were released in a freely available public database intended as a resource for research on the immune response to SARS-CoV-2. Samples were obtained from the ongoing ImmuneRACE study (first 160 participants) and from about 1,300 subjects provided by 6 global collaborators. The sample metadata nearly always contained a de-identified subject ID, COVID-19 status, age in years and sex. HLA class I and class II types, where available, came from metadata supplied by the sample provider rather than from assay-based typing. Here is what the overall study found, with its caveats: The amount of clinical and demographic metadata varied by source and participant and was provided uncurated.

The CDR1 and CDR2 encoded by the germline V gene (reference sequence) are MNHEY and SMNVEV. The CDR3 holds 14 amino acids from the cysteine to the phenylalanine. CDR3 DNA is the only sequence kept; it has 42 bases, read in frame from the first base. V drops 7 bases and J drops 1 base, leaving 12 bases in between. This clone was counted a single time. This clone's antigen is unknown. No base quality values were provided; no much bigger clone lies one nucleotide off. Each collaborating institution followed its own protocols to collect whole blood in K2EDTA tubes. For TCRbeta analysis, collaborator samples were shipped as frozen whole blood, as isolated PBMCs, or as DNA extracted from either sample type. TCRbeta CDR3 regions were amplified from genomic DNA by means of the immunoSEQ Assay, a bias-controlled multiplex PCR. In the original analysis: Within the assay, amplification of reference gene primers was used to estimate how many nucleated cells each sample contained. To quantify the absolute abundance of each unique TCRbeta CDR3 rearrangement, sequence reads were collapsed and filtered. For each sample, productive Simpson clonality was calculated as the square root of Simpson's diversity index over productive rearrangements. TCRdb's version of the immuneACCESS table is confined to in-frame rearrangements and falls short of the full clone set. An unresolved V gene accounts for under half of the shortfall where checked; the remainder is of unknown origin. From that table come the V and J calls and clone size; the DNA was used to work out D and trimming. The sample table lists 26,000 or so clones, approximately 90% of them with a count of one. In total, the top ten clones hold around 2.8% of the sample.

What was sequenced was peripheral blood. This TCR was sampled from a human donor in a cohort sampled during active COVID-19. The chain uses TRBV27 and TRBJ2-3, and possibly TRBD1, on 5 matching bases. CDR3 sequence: CASTPRDGTDTQYF. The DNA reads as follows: TGTGCCAGCACTCCCAGGGATGGCACAGATACGCAGTATTTT.